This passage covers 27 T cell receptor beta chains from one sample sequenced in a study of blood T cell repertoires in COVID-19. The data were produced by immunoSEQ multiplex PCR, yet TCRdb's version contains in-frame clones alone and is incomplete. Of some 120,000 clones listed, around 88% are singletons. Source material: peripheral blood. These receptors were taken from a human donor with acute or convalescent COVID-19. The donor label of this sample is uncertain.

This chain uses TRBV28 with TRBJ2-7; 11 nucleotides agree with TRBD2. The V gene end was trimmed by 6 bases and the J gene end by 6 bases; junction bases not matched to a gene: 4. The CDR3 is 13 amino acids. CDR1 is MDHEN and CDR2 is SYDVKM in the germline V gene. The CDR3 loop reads CASRPTSGIEQYF. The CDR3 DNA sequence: TGTGCCAGCAGACCGACTAGCGGGATCGAGCAGTACTTC.

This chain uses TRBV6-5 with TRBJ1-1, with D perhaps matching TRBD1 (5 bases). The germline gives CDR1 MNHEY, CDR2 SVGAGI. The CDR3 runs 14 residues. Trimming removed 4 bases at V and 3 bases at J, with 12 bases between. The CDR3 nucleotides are TGTGCCAGCAGTTTGAGTAGGGGTGACACTGAAGCTTTCTTT. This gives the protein CASSLSRGDTEAFF.

This CDR3 reads CASSQDSFQAGVTDTQYF. The CDR3 nucleotides read TGTGCCAGCAGCCAAGACTCCTTTCAGGCGGGAGTCACAGATACGCAGTATTTT. This chain joins TRBV4-2 and TRBJ2-3, with 7 positions matching TRBD2. The germline V gene has CDR1 LGHNA and CDR2 YNFKEQ. Unmatched junction bases numbered 11, after V lost 0 bases and J lost 2 bases. The CDR3 spans 18 residues.

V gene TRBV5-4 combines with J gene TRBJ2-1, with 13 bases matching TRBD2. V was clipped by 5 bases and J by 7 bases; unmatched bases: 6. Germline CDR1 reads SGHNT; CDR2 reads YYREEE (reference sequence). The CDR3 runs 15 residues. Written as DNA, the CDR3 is TGTGCCAGCAGTTTTGGGACTAGCGGGATAAATGAGCAGTTCTTC. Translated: CASSFGTSGINEQFF. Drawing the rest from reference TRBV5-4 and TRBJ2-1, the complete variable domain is ETGVTQSPTHLIKTRGQQVTLRCSSQSGHNTVSWYQQALGQGPQFIFQYYREEENGRGNFPPRFSGLQFPNYSSELNVNALELDDSALYLCASSFGTSGINEQFFGPGTRLTVL.

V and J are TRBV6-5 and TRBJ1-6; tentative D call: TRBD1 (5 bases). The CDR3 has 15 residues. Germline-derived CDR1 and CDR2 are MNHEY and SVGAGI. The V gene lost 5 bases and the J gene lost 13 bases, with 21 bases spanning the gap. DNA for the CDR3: TGTGCCAGCAGTCCCTTCGACAGTTCTGATCGTCCCCTCCACTTT. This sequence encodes CASSPFDSSDRPLHF.

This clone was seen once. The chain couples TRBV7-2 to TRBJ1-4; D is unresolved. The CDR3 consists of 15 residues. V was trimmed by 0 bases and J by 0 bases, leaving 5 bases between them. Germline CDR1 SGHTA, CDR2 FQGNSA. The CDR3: CASSLAAATNEKLFF. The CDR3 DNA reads TGTGCCAGCAGCTTAGCAGCTGCAACTAATGAAAAACTGTTTTTT.

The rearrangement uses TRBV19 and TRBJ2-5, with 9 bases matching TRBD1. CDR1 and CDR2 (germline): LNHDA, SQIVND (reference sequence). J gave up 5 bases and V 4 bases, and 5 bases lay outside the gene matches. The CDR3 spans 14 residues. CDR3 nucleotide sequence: TGTGCCAGTAGTACCGGGACAGGGTGGGAGACCCAGTACTTC. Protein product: CASSTGTGWETQYF.

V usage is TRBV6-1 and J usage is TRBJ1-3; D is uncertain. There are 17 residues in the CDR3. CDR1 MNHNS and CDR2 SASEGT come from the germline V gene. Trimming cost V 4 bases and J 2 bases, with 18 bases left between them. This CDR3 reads CASSVVFGGTTGNTIYF. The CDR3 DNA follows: TGTGCCAGCAGTGTAGTATTCGGCGGAACAACTGGAAACACCATATATTTT.

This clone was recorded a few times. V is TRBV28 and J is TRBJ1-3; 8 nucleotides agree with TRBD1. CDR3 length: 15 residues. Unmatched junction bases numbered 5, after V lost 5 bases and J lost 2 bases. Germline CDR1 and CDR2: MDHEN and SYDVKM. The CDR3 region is CASSLTQGAGNTIYF. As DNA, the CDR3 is TGTGCCAGCAGTCTCACACAGGGGGCTGGAAACACCATATATTTT.

CDR3 loop: CSVEDHGLAQETQYF. As DNA, the CDR3 is TGCAGCGTTGAAGATCACGGACTAGCGCAAGAGACCCAGTACTTC. The chain couples TRBV29-1 to TRBJ2-5, with 9 bases aligning to TRBD2. The length of the CDR3 is 15 residues. Germline CDR1 and CDR2: SQVTM and ANQGSEA. J was trimmed by 2 bases and V by 0 bases; bases with no gene match: 4. The entire variable domain, with the rest obtained from reference TRBV29-1 and TRBJ2-5, is as follows: SAVISQKPSRDICQRGTSLTIQCQVDSQVTMMFWYRQQPGQSLTLIATANQGSEATYESGFVIDKFPISRPNLTFSTLTVSNMSPEDSSIYLCSVEDHGLAQETQYFGPGTRLLVL.

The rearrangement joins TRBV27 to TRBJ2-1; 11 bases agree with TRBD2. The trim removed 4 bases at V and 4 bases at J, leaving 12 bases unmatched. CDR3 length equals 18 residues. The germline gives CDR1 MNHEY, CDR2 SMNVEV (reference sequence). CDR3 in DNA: TGTGCCAGCAGTTCGAACCTACTACTAGCGGGAGCTTACAATGAGCAGTTCTTC. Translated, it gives CASSSNLLLAGAYNEQFF.

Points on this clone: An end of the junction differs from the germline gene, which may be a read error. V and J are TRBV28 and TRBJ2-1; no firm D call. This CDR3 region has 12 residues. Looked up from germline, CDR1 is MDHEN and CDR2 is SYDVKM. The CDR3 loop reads CASSRALGLMIF. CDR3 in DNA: TGTGCCAGCAGTCGCGCCTTGGGCCTCATGATCTTC.

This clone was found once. The CDR3 here is CASSLGGGSSYEQYF. In DNA, the CDR3 is TGTGCCAGCAGCTTAGGAGGCGGAAGCTCCTACGAGCAGTACTTC. This chain uses TRBV7-9 with TRBJ2-7; the D is unclear. This CDR3 comprises 15 residues. The V end lost 1 base, the J end lost 0 bases, and 10 bases lay between the germline ends. Germline CDR1 is SEHNR and CDR2 is FQNEAQ (reference sequence).

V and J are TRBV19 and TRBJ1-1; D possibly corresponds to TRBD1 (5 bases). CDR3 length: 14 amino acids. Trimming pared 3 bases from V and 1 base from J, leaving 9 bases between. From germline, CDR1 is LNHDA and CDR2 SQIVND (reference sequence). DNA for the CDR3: TGTGCCAGTAGTATTACAACAGGGAACACTGAAGCTTTCTTT. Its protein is CASSITTGNTEAFF.

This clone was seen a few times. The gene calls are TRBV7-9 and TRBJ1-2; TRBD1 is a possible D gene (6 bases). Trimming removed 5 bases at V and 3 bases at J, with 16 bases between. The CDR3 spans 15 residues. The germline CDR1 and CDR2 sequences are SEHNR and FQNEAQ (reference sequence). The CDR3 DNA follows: TGTGCCAGCAGCCGAGCAGGGGATGGGGACTATGGCTACACCTTC. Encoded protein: CASSRAGDGDYGYTF.

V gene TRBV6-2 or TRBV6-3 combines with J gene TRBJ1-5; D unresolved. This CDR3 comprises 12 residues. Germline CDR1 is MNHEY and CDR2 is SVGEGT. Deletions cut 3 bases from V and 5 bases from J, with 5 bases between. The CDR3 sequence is CASSYFDQPQHF. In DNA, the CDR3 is TGTGCCAGCAGTTATTTCGATCAGCCCCAGCATTTT.

CDR3 in DNA: TGTGCCAGCAGCCAGGGGTCGGGACTAGCGGGAAACAATGAGCAGTTCTTC. Protein product: CASSQGSGLAGNNEQFF. The J gene is TRBJ2-1, the V gene TRBV7-3; 13 positions agree with TRBD2. The CDR3 contains 17 residues. V was clipped by 5 bases and J by 5 bases; unmatched bases: 9. Germline V lookup: CDR1 SGHTA, CDR2 FQGTGA.

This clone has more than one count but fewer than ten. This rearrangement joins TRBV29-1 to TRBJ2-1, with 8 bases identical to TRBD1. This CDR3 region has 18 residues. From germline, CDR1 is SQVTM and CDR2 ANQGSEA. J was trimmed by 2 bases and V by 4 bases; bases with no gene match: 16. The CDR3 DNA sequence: TGCAGCGTTGTCTGGGGACAGGCCTTCGGTGAGACCTACAATGAGCAGTTCTTC. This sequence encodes CSVVWGQAFGETYNEQFF.

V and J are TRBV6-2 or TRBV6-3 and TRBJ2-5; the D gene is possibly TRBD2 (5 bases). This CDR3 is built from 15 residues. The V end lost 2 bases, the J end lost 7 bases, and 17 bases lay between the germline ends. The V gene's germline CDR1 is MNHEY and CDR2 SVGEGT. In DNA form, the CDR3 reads TGTGCCAGCAGTTACCCCAGCGGAGGCCCGGGGACCCAGTACTTC. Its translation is CASSYPSGGPGTQYF.

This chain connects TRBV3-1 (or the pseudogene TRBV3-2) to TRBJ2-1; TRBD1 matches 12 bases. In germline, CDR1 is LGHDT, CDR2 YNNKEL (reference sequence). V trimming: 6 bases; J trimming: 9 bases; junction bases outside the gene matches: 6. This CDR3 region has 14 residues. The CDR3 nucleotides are TGTGCCAGCAGTCAGGGACAGGGGGCATCTGAGCAGTTCTTC. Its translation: CASSQGQGASEQFF.

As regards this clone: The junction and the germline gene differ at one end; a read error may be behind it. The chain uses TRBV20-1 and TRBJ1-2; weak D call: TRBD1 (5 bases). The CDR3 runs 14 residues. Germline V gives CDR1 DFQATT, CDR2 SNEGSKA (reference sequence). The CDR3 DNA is TGCAGTGCTAGTTCAATGGCCAAGGGGCCGGGGAGGGCCTTC. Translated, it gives CSASSMAKGPGRAF.

Here the CDR3 reads CASSPSDRASYNEQFF. Written as DNA, the CDR3 is TGTGCCAGCAGCCCCTCCGACAGGGCATCCTACAATGAGCAGTTCTTC. V gene TRBV11-3 combines with J gene TRBJ2-1; 7 nucleotides agree with TRBD1. Germline-derived CDR1 and CDR2 are SGHNT and YENEEA. The J segment lost 1 base and the V segment lost 5 bases, leaving 8 bases of the junction unmatched. The CDR3 length is 16 residues. Full variable domain (rest looked up from reference TRBV11-3 and TRBJ2-1): EAGVVQSPRYKIIEKKQPVAFWCNPISGHNTLYWYLQNLGQGPELLIRYENEEAVDDSQLPKDRFSAERLKGVDSTLKIQPAELGDSAVYLCASSPSDRASYNEQFFGPGTRLTVL.

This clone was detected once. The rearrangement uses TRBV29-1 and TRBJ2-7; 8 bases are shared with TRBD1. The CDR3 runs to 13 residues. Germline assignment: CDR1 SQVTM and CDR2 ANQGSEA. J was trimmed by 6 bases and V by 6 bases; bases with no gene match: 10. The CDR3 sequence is CSVGRRGPVEQYF. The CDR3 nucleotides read TGCAGCGTGGGTCGCAGGGGGCCCGTCGAGCAGTACTTC.

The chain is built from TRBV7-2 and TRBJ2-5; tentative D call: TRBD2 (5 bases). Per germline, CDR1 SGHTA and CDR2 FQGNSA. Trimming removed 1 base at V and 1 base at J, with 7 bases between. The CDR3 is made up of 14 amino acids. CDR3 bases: TGTGCCAGCAGCTTAGGAGGGATCCAAGAGACCCAGTACTTC. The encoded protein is CASSLGGIQETQYF. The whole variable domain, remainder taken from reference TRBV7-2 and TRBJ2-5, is GAGVSQSPSNKVTEKGKDVELRCDPISGHTALYWYRQSLGQGLEFLIYFQGNSAPDKSGLPSDRFSAERTGGSVSTLTIQRTQQEDSAVYLCASSLGGIQETQYFGPGTRLLVL.

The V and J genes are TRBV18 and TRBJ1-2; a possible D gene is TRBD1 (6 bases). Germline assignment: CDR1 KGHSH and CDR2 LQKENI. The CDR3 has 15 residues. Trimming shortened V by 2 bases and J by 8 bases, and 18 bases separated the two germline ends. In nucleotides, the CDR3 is TGTGCCAGCTCACCAATTGAACAAACCCAGGGGGGCTACACCTTC. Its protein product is CASSPIEQTQGGYTF.

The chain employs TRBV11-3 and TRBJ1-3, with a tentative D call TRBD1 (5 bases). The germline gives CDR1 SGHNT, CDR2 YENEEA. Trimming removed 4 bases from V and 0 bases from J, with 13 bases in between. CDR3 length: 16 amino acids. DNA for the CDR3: TGTGCCAGCAGCTCTACGACAGTCTGCTCTGGAAACACCATATATTTT. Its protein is CASSSTTVCSGNTIYF.

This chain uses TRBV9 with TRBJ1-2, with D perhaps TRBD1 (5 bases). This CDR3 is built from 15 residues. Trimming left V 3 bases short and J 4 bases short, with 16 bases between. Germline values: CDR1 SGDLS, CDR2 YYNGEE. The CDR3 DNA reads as TGTGCCAGCAGCGGCTTAGGAGCAGGGCCCTATGGCTACACCTTC. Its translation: CASSGLGAGPYGYTF.